These 20 T cell receptor beta chains came from one sample sequenced in a study of vaccination and CD4 T cells after COVID-19. Treatment noted: approximately 11-day PBMC culture with coronavirus spike peptide pools or control peptides (ViraFEST assay). Those CD4+ T cells from the unexposed donor predate the COVID-19 pandemic (2011-2018). Their target antigens are unknown. The assay that was used to sequence DNA from cultured CD4+ T cells was the Oncomine TCR Beta short-read assay. TCRdb ran MiXCR on the PCR reads and lists one entry per CDR3 protein. Of 9,600 or so distinct CDR3 sequences listed, around 48% were seen once; the top ten hold about 17%. The sample consisted of CD4+ T cells from blood, cultured in vitro. These receptors originate from a human donor in good health.

V usage is TRBV2 and J usage is TRBJ1-6, with D possibly matching TRBD1 (5 bases). CDR1 and CDR2 (germline): SNHLY, FYNNEI. CDR3 length equals 14 residues. The V gene lost 3 bases and the J gene lost 7 bases, with 10 bases spanning the gap. The CDR3 loop is CASSDRGANSPLHF. The CDR3 DNA reads as TGTGCCAGCAGTGATCGCGGGGCGAATTCACCCCTCCACTTT.

This clonotype was recorded a few times. This chain uses TRBV15 with TRBJ1-1, with 8 bases identical to TRBD1. With V trimmed by 0 bases and J by 4 bases, 10 bases remained unmatched. Germline V gives CDR1 LNHNV, CDR2 YYDKDF (reference sequence). The CDR3 loop spans 17 amino acids. The CDR3 DNA reads TGTGCCACCAGCAGAGAAAGGGCAGGGGGCCGTTTCACTGAAGCTTTCTTT. This codes for CATSRERAGGRFTEAFF.

This sequence joins TRBV27 and TRBJ1-2; TRBD1 is a possible D gene (5 bases). Trimming removed 5 bases at V and 2 bases at J, with 9 bases between. In germline, CDR1 is MNHEY, CDR2 SMNVEV (reference sequence). The length of the CDR3 is 13 residues. The CDR3 region is CASSPHRNYGYTF. Written as DNA, the CDR3 is TGTGCCAGCAGTCCCCACAGGAACTATGGCTACACCTTC.

This clonotype came up a few times. This sequence joins TRBV6-2 or TRBV6-3 and TRBJ2-5, with D perhaps TRBD2 (6 bases). V gave up 5 bases and J gave up 5 bases, with 12 bases separating them. CDR1 is MNHEY and CDR2 is SVGEGT in the germline V gene. This CDR3 contains 13 residues. As DNA, the CDR3 is TGTGCCAGCAGTGGAGCGGGCGTTGAGACCCAGTACTTC. Translating gives CASSGAGVETQYF.

V gene TRBV20-1 combines with J gene TRBJ1-2; D remains unclear. This CDR3 region has 13 residues. V was shortened by 0 bases and J by 0 bases, with 5 bases between the two germline ends. The germline V gene has CDR1 DFQATT and CDR2 SNEGSKA (reference sequence). The CDR3 nucleotides are TGCAGTGCTAGAGAGTCTGCTAACTATGGCTACACCTTC. Its protein is CSARESANYGYTF.

This clonotype was counted only a few times. V usage is TRBV20-1 and J usage is TRBJ2-3; the D is unclear. Germline-derived CDR1 and CDR2 are DFQATT and SNEGSKA (reference sequence). CDR3 size: 14 residues. V shed 3 bases and J shed 2 bases, with 12 bases lying between them. The chain's CDR3 is CSASLARNTDTQYF. The CDR3 DNA reads as TGCAGTGCTAGTTTGGCTAGAAACACAGATACGCAGTATTTT.

This sequence joins TRBV6-1 and TRBJ2-3; maybe TRBD1 (5 bases). This CDR3 region has 12 residues. In germline, CDR1 is MNHNS, CDR2 SASEGT. Between the trimmed V and J ends, which lost 6 bases and 4 bases, there was a span of 8 bases. CDR3: CASRQGSDTQYF. The CDR3 DNA reads as TGTGCCAGCAGGCAGGGATCAGATACGCAGTATTTT.

V gene TRBV6-1 combines with J gene TRBJ1-1; D possibly corresponds to TRBD1 (5 bases). V lost 1 base, J lost 1 base, and 16 bases lay in between. The germline gives CDR1 MNHNS, CDR2 SASEGT. CDR3 length equals 17 residues. The CDR3 DNA reads as TGTGCCAGCAGTGAAGTTTTAGACAGAGATTGGAACACTGAAGCTTTCTTT. Encoded protein: CASSEVLDRDWNTEAFF.

The chain couples TRBV7-8 to TRBJ2-7; no definite D call. The germline gives CDR1 SGHVS, CDR2 FQNEAQ. The CDR3 consists of 13 residues. With 1 base removed from V and 2 bases from J, the gap between germline ends came to 6 bases. CDR3 residues: CASSLVITYEQYF. The CDR3 region has the DNA TGTGCCAGCAGCTTAGTGATTACCTACGAGCAGTACTTC.

The chain recombines TRBV28 with TRBJ1-6; 7 nucleotides line up with TRBD1. There are 14 residues in the CDR3. Looked up from germline, CDR1 is MDHEN and CDR2 is SYDVKM. The trim removed 1 base at V and 10 bases at J, leaving 4 bases unmatched. The CDR3 is CASSLYRGRSPLHF. The CDR3 nucleotides read TGTGCCAGCAGTTTATACAGGGGACGGTCACCCCTCCACTTT.

CDR3 in DNA: TGCAGTGCTAGAGATTTGAGTACTTTCATTCAGTACTTC. Translation: CSARDLSTFIQYF. This chain connects TRBV20-1 to TRBJ2-4; D is uncertain. Germline assignment: CDR1 DFQATT and CDR2 SNEGSKA (reference sequence). This CDR3 has 13 residues. Trimming removed 0 bases at V and 9 bases at J, with 12 bases between.

The V and J genes are TRBV27 and TRBJ2-3; D gene unclear. This CDR3 is built from 16 residues. Trimming shortened V by 6 bases and J by 1 base, and 17 bases separated the two germline ends. The germline V gene has CDR1 MNHEY and CDR2 SMNVEV (reference sequence). The CDR3 DNA sequence: TGTGCCAGCAGCCCCTTCAAAGCCGTAGGCACAGATACGCAGTATTTT. Protein product: CASSPFKAVGTDTQYF.

This clonotype turned up a few times. The CDR3 nucleotides are TGTGCCAGGGGTGTGGCGAGGACCTGCTATGGCTACACCTTC. Its translation is CARGVARTCYGYTF. J is TRBJ1-2 and V is TRBV19; D not resolved. Between the trimmed V and J ends, which lost 9 bases and 4 bases, there was a span of 18 bases. The germline V gene has CDR1 LNHDA and CDR2 SQIVND (reference sequence). The CDR3 length is 14 residues.

This clonotype came up a few times. The rearrangement links TRBV2 to TRBJ1-2; 9 bases agree with TRBD1. CDR3 length: 11 amino acids. Germline V gene sequence: CDR1 SNHLY, CDR2 FYNNEI. With 7 bases clipped from V and 10 bases from J, the junction kept 4 bases outside the gene matches. For the CDR3, the DNA is TGTGCCAGCATTCGGACAGGGGACTACACCTTC. Translating it yields CASIRTGDYTF. The entire variable domain, with the rest obtained from reference TRBV2 and TRBJ1-2, is as follows: EPEVTQTPSHQVTQMGQEVILRCVPISNHLYFYWYRQILGQKVEFLVSFYNNEISEKSEIFDDQFSVERPDGSNFTLKIRSTKLEDSAMYFCASIRTGDYTFGSGTRLTVV.

This chain's CDR3 is CASRYTGGQETQYF. CDR3 bases: TGTGCCAGCAGATACACAGGAGGCCAAGAGACCCAGTACTTC. This rearrangement joins TRBV7-2 to TRBJ2-5; D might be TRBD1 or TRBD2, each matching 5 bases. The CDR3 spans 14 residues. Trimming took 6 bases from V and 1 from J, leaving 12 bases between them. Per the germline V gene, CDR1 is SGHTA and CDR2 is FQGNSA.

This clonotype has just a few counts. This chain joins TRBV6-1 and TRBJ1-5; the D gene is possibly TRBD1 (5 bases). Germline loops: CDR1 MNHNS, CDR2 SASEGT. V was shortened by 6 bases and J by 7 bases, with 13 bases between the two germline ends. The CDR3 spans 13 residues. The CDR3 sequence is CASRTRQGQPQHF. The CDR3 DNA reads as TGTGCCAGCAGAACACGTCAGGGACAGCCCCAGCATTTT.

The chain joins TRBV5-8 to TRBJ1-6, with a tentative D call TRBD1 (6 bases). Trimming left V 3 bases short and J 5 bases short, with 9 bases between. The CDR3 consists of 14 residues. CDR1 SGHTS and CDR2 YDEGEE come from the germline V gene. CDR3 DNA: TGTGCCAGCAGCTCAGGGGTTAATAATTCACCCCTCCACTTT. It translates to CASSSGVNNSPLHF.

This rearrangement joins TRBV20-1 to TRBJ2-7, with TRBD1 identical over 7 bases. The CDR3 runs to 13 residues. Per germline, CDR1 DFQATT and CDR2 SNEGSKA (reference sequence). The V segment lost 7 bases and the J segment 6 bases; nucleotides outside the gene matches: 12. In nucleotides, the CDR3 is TGCAGTGTCCCTACAGGGGCAGCAGGCGAGCAGTACTTC. It encodes CSVPTGAAGEQYF.

The CDR3 loop is CSAINAAGWTGEQYF. As DNA, the CDR3 is TGCAGTGCCATAAACGCAGCGGGTTGGACTGGGGAGCAGTACTTC. The chain links TRBV20-1 to TRBJ2-7; D possibly corresponds to TRBD2 (6 bases). V lost 6 bases, J lost 7 bases, and 25 bases lay in between. This CDR3 is built from 15 residues. CDR1 is DFQATT, CDR2 SNEGSKA, per germline (reference sequence).

The chain joins TRBV5-4 to TRBJ1-6, with D possibly TRBD1 on 5 matching bases. Germline lookup yields CDR1 SGHNT and CDR2 YYREEE (reference sequence). Trimming removed 1 base at V and 4 bases at J, with 9 bases between. The CDR3 loop spans 15 amino acids. The CDR3 DNA follows: TGTGCCAGCAGCTTGCGGGCAGGGTATAATTCACCCCTCCACTTT. Its protein is CASSLRAGYNSPLHF.